Following are 31 T cell receptor beta chains from one sample sequenced in a study of vaccination effects on CD4 cells after COVID-19. These TCRs' antigens remain unknown. This table comes from immunoSEQ multiplex PCR, and its TCRdb copy is limited to in-frame clones, with some not included. The sample includes around 55,000 clones, roughly 76% of them seen just once. Antigen-specific CD4+ T cells were expanded with viral peptide pools in the ViraFEST assay before sequencing. Culture lasted about ten days before CD4+ T cell isolation. The study found no prior SARS-CoV-2 infection in the vaccine recipients, who tested negative for nucleocapsid antibodies. The sequenced sample was CD4+ T cells from PBMCs cultured with SARS-CoV-2 spike peptides, obtained before COVID-19 vaccination. The receptors were sampled from a human donor who received a COVID-19 vaccine.

The chain's CDR3 is CASTLPGQGAKTQYF. The CDR3 bases are TGTGCCAGCACCCTCCCGGGACAGGGCGCGAAGACCCAGTACTTC. This chain links TRBV5-8 with TRBJ2-5; 9 bases line up with TRBD1. From germline, CDR1 is SGHTS and CDR2 YDEGEE. There are 15 residues in the CDR3. The V gene end was trimmed by 6 bases and the J gene end by 6 bases; junction bases not matched to a gene: 12. The full variable domain, in which reference TRBV5-8 and TRBJ2-5 provide the parts outside the CDR3, is EAGVTQSPTHLIKTRGQQATLRCSPISGHTSVYWYQQALGLGLQFLLWYDEGEERNRGNFPPRFSGRQFPNYSSELNVNALELEDSALYLCASTLPGQGAKTQYFGPGTRLLVL.

In its sample, this clone was seen a few times. The chain is built from TRBV5-4 and TRBJ2-7; perhaps TRBD2 as D (6 bases). The CDR3 length is 15 residues. The V gene lost 1 base and the J gene lost 2 bases, with 13 bases spanning the gap. Per germline, CDR1 SGHNT and CDR2 YYREEE (reference sequence). The CDR3 reads CASSLIADPAYEQYF. CDR3 nucleotides: TGTGCCAGCAGCTTGATAGCGGACCCGGCCTACGAGCAGTACTTC.

This chain uses TRBV6-1 with TRBJ1-2, with 11 bases identical to TRBD1. Germline V gene data show CDR1 as MNHNS and CDR2 as SASEGT. CDR3 length equals 17 residues. Trimming removed 1 base from V and 3 bases from J; junction bases left unmatched: 7. The CDR3 DNA reads as TGTGCCAGCAGTGAAGTTTTCCCGGGACAGGGGGACTATGGCTACACCTTC. Translating gives CASSEVFPGQGDYGYTF.

The genes are TRBV5-4 and TRBJ2-7; no definite D call. The ends were cut back, 4 bases at V and 3 bases at J, with 8 bases in the middle. The CDR3 runs 12 residues. Germline V lookup: CDR1 SGHNT, CDR2 YYREEE (reference sequence). CDR3 sequence reads: CASSRTGYEQYF. The CDR3 coding sequence is TGTGCCAGCAGCCGTACCGGCTACGAGCAGTACTTC.

The gene calls are TRBV7-9 and TRBJ2-2; 9 bases align to TRBD1. Germline CDR1 reads SEHNR; CDR2 reads FQNEAQ (reference sequence). The CDR3 spans 15 residues. V trimming: 5 bases; J trimming: 6 bases; junction bases outside the gene matches: 7. The CDR3 loop is CASSRTTGGPGELFF. The CDR3 DNA reads TGTGCCAGCAGCCGGACGACAGGGGGACCCGGGGAGCTGTTTTTT.

The genes are TRBV6-6 and TRBJ1-3; 7 bases align to TRBD1. The CDR3 extends over 16 amino acids. Germline CDR1 MNHNY, CDR2 SVGAGI (reference sequence). Trimming at V came to 1 base and at J to 0 bases, leaving 3 bases not matched to a gene. DNA for the CDR3: TGTGCCAGCAGTTACTTGGGACAGTTCTCTGGAAACACCATATATTTT. Translating it yields CASSYLGQFSGNTIYF.

The J gene is TRBJ2-7, the V gene TRBV3-1 (or the pseudogene TRBV3-2); possibly TRBD1 for D (6 bases). This CDR3 spans 13 amino acids. V gave up 1 base and J gave up 5 bases, with 9 bases separating them. Looked up from germline, CDR1 is LGHDT and CDR2 is YNNKEL (reference sequence). CDR3 protein: CASSQATGNEQYF. The CDR3 region has the DNA TGTGCCAGCAGCCAAGCAACAGGGAACGAGCAGTACTTC.

J is TRBJ1-2 and V is TRBV30; 9 bases fit TRBD1. The V gene end was trimmed by 7 bases and the J gene end by 8 bases; junction bases not matched to a gene: 14. The germline V gene encodes CDR1 GTSNPN and CDR2 SVGIG (reference sequence). The CDR3 covers 14 residues. CDR3 DNA: TGTGCCTTCCCGGGACAGGGTTCCTCGGGCGGCTACACCTTC. Translating it yields CAFPGQGSSGGYTF.

The chain links TRBV3-1 (or the pseudogene TRBV3-2) to TRBJ2-2; unclear D gene. V was pared by 0 bases and J by 6 bases, with 14 bases between. The V gene's germline CDR1 is LGHDT and CDR2 YNNKEL (reference sequence). This CDR3 contains 16 residues. The DNA for the CDR3 is TGTGCCAGCAGCCAAGATCGAGGCCCCCGGGCCGGGGAGCTGTTTTTT. As protein: CASSQDRGPRAGELFF.

Only one count was recorded for this clone. The chain couples TRBV3-1 (or the pseudogene TRBV3-2) to TRBJ2-1; D is possibly TRBD1 or TRBD2 (5 bases each). This CDR3 contains 13 residues. V was clipped by 1 base and J by 15 bases, with 16 bases between them. Germline values: CDR1 LGHDT, CDR2 YNNKEL (reference sequence). This CDR3 is CASSQAGPMRPFF. DNA of the CDR3: TGTGCCAGCAGCCAAGCGGGGCCGATGCGCCCGTTCTTC.

This clone occurred once. This rearrangement joins TRBV25-1 to TRBJ1-1; 8 nucleotides agree with TRBD1. The CDR3 extends over 15 amino acids. V shed 5 bases, J shed 4 bases, and the junction held 9 bases outside the gene matches. Germline V gives CDR1 MGHDK, CDR2 SYGVNS. CDR3 sequence: CASSSRSDRGTEAFF. CDR3 nucleotides: TGTGCCAGCAGTTCTCGATCCGACAGGGGCACTGAAGCTTTCTTT.

J is TRBJ1-1 and V is TRBV24-1; D remains ambiguous. Looked up from germline, CDR1 is KGHDR and CDR2 is SFDVKD. This CDR3 contains 12 residues. The V and J ends lost 7 bases and 7 bases respectively, with 12 bases between them. CDR3 sequence: CATSTPGVEAFF. CDR3 in DNA: TGTGCCACCAGCACCCCCGGAGTTGAAGCTTTCTTT.

The chain has TRBV15 and TRBJ2-1, with D possibly being TRBD2 (7 bases). Germline-derived CDR1 and CDR2 are LNHNV and YYDKDF (reference sequence). V gave up 1 base and J gave up 6 bases, with 16 bases separating them. CDR3 size: 16 residues. CDR3 residues: CATSRVMGGGFNEQFF. CDR3 bases: TGTGCCACCAGCAGAGTGATGGGCGGGGGCTTCAATGAGCAGTTCTTC.

The chain employs TRBV5-1 and TRBJ2-3; 9 bases align to TRBD1. Unmatched junction bases numbered 11, after V lost 5 bases and J lost 7 bases. The germline CDR1 and CDR2 sequences are SGHRS and YFSETQ. CDR3 length equals 15 residues. The CDR3 DNA sequence: TGCGCCAGCAGGTCGCCCGGGACAGGGCGGAATACGCAGTATTTT. As protein: CASRSPGTGRNTQYF.

This clone was observed a few times. The chain recombines TRBV2 with TRBJ2-1; 10 bases align to TRBD2. This CDR3 region has 14 residues. Looked up from germline, CDR1 is SNHLY and CDR2 is FYNNEI. V trimming: 6 bases; J trimming: 8 bases; junction bases outside the gene matches: 7. The CDR3 DNA sequence: TGTGCCAGCAGACCTAGACTAGCGGGCTATGAGCAGTTCTTC. Amino acids: CASRPRLAGYEQFF.

The CDR3 region has the DNA TGTGCCAGCAGTACAGGATCCTTTTCCTACGAGCAGTACTTC. Protein product: CASSTGSFSYEQYF. The chain joins TRBV27 to TRBJ2-7; D possibly corresponds to TRBD1 (5 bases). CDR3 size: 14 residues. The V gene's germline CDR1 is MNHEY and CDR2 SMNVEV (reference sequence). Trimming cost V 5 bases and J 1 base, with 12 bases left between them.

The CDR3 spells CASSLQGAQDTQYF. DNA for the CDR3: TGTGCCAGCAGCCTACAGGGGGCTCAAGATACGCAGTATTTT. The chain has TRBV3-1 (or the pseudogene TRBV3-2) and TRBJ2-3, with 9 bases lining up with TRBD1. Unmatched junction bases numbered 4, after V lost 4 bases and J lost 5 bases. The CDR3 is made up of 14 amino acids. The germline CDR1 and CDR2 sequences are LGHDT and YNNKEL (reference sequence).

This rearrangement joins TRBV3-1 (or the pseudogene TRBV3-2) to TRBJ1-3, with a possible D match to TRBD1 (5 bases). Trimming took off 3 bases at V and 4 bases at J, with 10 bases between the two ends. The CDR3 runs 14 residues. Germline assignment: CDR1 LGHDT and CDR2 YNNKEL (reference sequence). Here the CDR3 reads CASSHQGAGNTIYF. The CDR3 bases are TGTGCCAGCAGCCATCAGGGCGCGGGAAACACCATATATTTT.

The chain couples TRBV5-8 to TRBJ1-2; 10 nucleotides match TRBD1. Germline V gene sequence: CDR1 SGHTS, CDR2 YDEGEE. V gave up 3 bases and J gave up 4 bases; unmatched junction bases: 3. The CDR3 has 14 residues. The DNA for the CDR3 is TGTGCCAGCAGCTGGGGGACAGGGGTCTATGGCTACACCTTC. This translates into CASSWGTGVYGYTF.

This chain joins TRBV18 and TRBJ2-5; the match to TRBD1 covers 10 bases. J gave up 5 bases and V 3 bases, and 3 bases lay outside the gene matches. Looked up from germline, CDR1 is KGHSH and CDR2 is LQKENI. The CDR3 extends over 14 amino acids. This CDR3 is CASSPTGGGETQYF. In DNA form, the CDR3 reads TGTGCCAGCTCACCGACAGGGGGCGGGGAGACCCAGTACTTC. Full variable domain (remainder filled in from reference TRBV18 and TRBJ2-5): NAGVMQNPRHLVRRRGQEARLRCSPMKGHSHVYWYRQLPEEGLKFMVYLQKENIIDESGMPKERFSAEFPKEGPSILRIQQVVRGDSAAYFCASSPTGGGETQYFGPGTRLLVL.

This chain uses TRBV5-8 with TRBJ2-3; 15 bases are a match to TRBD2. V dropped 4 bases and J dropped 1; count of bases not matched to a gene: 7. Germline CDR1 is SGHTS and CDR2 is YDEGEE. CDR3 length: 18 residues. The CDR3 sequence: CASSPGLAGGGGTDTQYF. CDR3 DNA sequence: TGTGCCAGCAGCCCGGGACTAGCGGGGGGAGGAGGCACAGATACGCAGTATTTT.

The V gene is TRBV30, the J gene TRBJ2-7; D unresolved. Germline V gives CDR1 GTSNPN, CDR2 SVGIG (reference sequence). The CDR3 is 13 residues long. This CDR3 reads CVPSRLPPYEQYF. The CDR3, as DNA: TGTGTACCCTCAAGACTCCCACCTTACGAGCAGTACTTC.

The chain recombines TRBV5-6 with TRBJ1-1, with D maybe TRBD1 (5 bases). V was trimmed by 6 bases and J by 0 bases, leaving 18 bases between them. CDR1 and CDR2 (germline): SGHDT, YYEEEE. CDR3 length: 16 residues. CDR3 residues: CASKVWAGTMNTEAFF. The DNA for the CDR3 is TGTGCCAGCAAAGTGTGGGCAGGGACTATGAACACTGAAGCTTTCTTT.

V gene TRBV28 combines with J gene TRBJ2-2; 10 positions match TRBD2. The V segment lost 3 bases and the J segment 2 bases; nucleotides outside the gene matches: 6. The CDR3 runs to 17 residues. Germline loops: CDR1 MDHEN, CDR2 SYDVKM. The CDR3 region is CASSFVASGRNTGELFF. CDR3 nucleotide sequence: TGTGCCAGCAGTTTTGTAGCTAGCGGGAGAAACACCGGGGAGCTGTTTTTT.

The chain recombines TRBV15 with TRBJ2-3; D unclear. Germline V gene lookup returns CDR1 LNHNV and CDR2 YYDKDF (reference sequence). CDR3 length: 15 amino acids. V was shortened by 3 bases and J by 1 base, with 11 bases between the two germline ends. For the CDR3, the DNA is TGTGCCACCAGCAGCCCCGACACGGGCACAGATACGCAGTATTTT. Amino acids: CATSSPDTGTDTQYF.

V is TRBV6-5 and J is TRBJ1-1; no clear D. Looked up from germline, CDR1 is MNHEY and CDR2 is SVGAGI. Trimming took off 4 bases at V and 5 bases at J, with 14 bases between the two ends. The CDR3 spans 14 residues. CDR3 in DNA: TGTGCCAGCAGTTCGGTCGAGGGATGGACTGAAGCTTTCTTT. Protein: CASSSVEGWTEAFF.

The chain joins TRBV11-2 to TRBJ1-6; D is perhaps TRBD1 (6 bases). This CDR3 is 16 amino acids long. With 3 bases removed from V and 4 bases from J, the gap between germline ends came to 13 bases. CDR1 and CDR2 (germline): SGHAT, FQNNGV. The CDR3 loop is CASSLAGTLYNSPLHF. CDR3 in DNA: TGTGCCAGCAGCTTGGCCGGGACACTTTATAATTCACCCCTCCACTTT.

The chain carries TRBV9 and TRBJ1-1, with a tentative D call TRBD1 (6 bases). Germline lookup yields CDR1 SGDLS and CDR2 YYNGEE. V shed 3 bases and J shed 5 bases, with 11 bases lying between them. This CDR3 comprises 13 residues. This CDR3 reads CASSGGGRTEAFF. Written as DNA, the CDR3 is TGTGCCAGCAGCGGGGGGGGGCGGACTGAAGCTTTCTTT.

The J gene is TRBJ1-1, the V gene TRBV28; no definite D call. The CDR3 consists of 13 residues. The V end was cut by 4 bases, the J end by 1 base, with 7 bases between. CDR1 MDHEN and CDR2 SYDVKM come from the germline V gene. This CDR3 reads CASSSGGNTEAFF. CDR3 sequence (DNA): TGTGCCAGCAGTTCCGGTGGGAACACTGAAGCTTTCTTT.

The J gene is TRBJ2-1, the V gene TRBV28; D possibly corresponds to TRBD2 (5 bases). V was cut by 5 bases and J by 4 bases, with 12 bases left in between. The CDR3 covers 14 residues. CDR1 is MDHEN, CDR2 SYDVKM, per germline. CDR3 coding DNA: TGTGCCAGCAGTGCCCTAGCCGGTTACAATGAGCAGTTCTTC. Protein: CASSALAGYNEQFF.

V gene TRBV5-4 combines with J gene TRBJ1-4; 12 bases are a match to TRBD1. The CDR3 loop spans 15 amino acids. V lost 4 bases to trimming and J lost 6 bases; unmatched junction nucleotides: 4. CDR1 and CDR2 (germline): SGHNT, YYREEE (reference sequence). In DNA form, the CDR3 reads TGTGCCAGCAGCCCGGGACAGGGGGCGTATGAAAAACTGTTTTTT. This sequence encodes CASSPGQGAYEKLFF.